A single sample is the source of the 27 T cell receptor beta chains below, sequenced in a study of blood T cell repertoires in COVID-19. Here immunoSEQ multiplex PCR was the method, and the copy in TCRdb shows in-frame clones only, minus some. Of about 240,000 clones listed, roughly 88% are singletons. The sequenced sample consisted of peripheral blood. These receptors were taken from an older man with acute or convalescent COVID-19.

In this sample, this clone turned up once. The chain employs TRBV5-4 and TRBJ1-1; D possibly corresponds to TRBD1 (5 bases). The CDR3 runs 15 residues. Trimming cost V 1 base and J 1 base, with 11 bases left between them. In germline, CDR1 is SGHNT, CDR2 YYREEE (reference sequence). The CDR3 reads CASSLLGGWNTEAFF. The CDR3, as DNA: TGTGCCAGCAGCTTGTTGGGGGGATGGAACACTGAAGCTTTCTTT.

The rearrangement joins TRBV10-1 to TRBJ2-3, with TRBD1 matching over 9 bases. Germline CDR1 reads WNHNN; CDR2 reads SYGVQD (reference sequence). This CDR3 region has 15 residues. V lost 3 bases to trimming and J lost 0 bases; unmatched junction nucleotides: 1. The CDR3 region has the DNA TGCGCCAGCAGTGAAGGGACAGGGAGCACAGATACGCAGTATTTT. Protein: CASSEGTGSTDTQYF.

The chain couples TRBV19 to TRBJ2-1; 8 bases align to TRBD2. This CDR3 contains 15 residues. Unmatched junction bases numbered 7, after V lost 6 bases and J lost 3 bases. Germline V gene lookup returns CDR1 LNHDA and CDR2 SQIVND (reference sequence). CDR3 residues: CASRRTSGYYNEQFF. CDR3 nucleotides: TGTGCCAGTAGACGTACTAGCGGATACTACAATGAGCAGTTCTTC.

This clone was picked up one time. The rearrangement links TRBV7-2 to TRBJ2-5; TRBD2 aligns across 8 bases. The V gene's germline CDR1 is SGHTA and CDR2 FQGNSA. The CDR3 loop spans 15 amino acids. Trimming removed 1 base from V and 4 bases from J; junction bases left unmatched: 5. This CDR3 is CASSLDSGGGETQYF. The CDR3 DNA reads TGTGCCAGCAGCTTAGACTCCGGGGGGGGAGAGACCCAGTACTTC.

A single count supports this clone. The CDR3, as DNA: TGTGCCAGTAGTATAGATCGGGGGGTCACCGGGGAGCTGTTTTTT. Its translation: CASSIDRGVTGELFF. The chain links TRBV19 to TRBJ2-2, with 7 nucleotides matching TRBD2. The CDR3 spans 15 residues. Germline lookup yields CDR1 LNHDA and CDR2 SQIVND (reference sequence). The J segment lost 4 bases and the V segment lost 0 bases, leaving 2 bases of the junction unmatched.

V is TRBV2 and J is TRBJ1-2; D unresolved. The germline CDR1 and CDR2 sequences are SNHLY and FYNNEI. The length of the CDR3 is 12 residues. Trimming took off 3 bases at V and 7 bases at J, with 9 bases between the two ends. This CDR3 reads CASSESRRGYTF. Written as DNA, the CDR3 is TGTGCCAGCAGTGAGAGCCGTCGTGGCTACACCTTC.

The chain employs TRBV4-2 and TRBJ2-7; tentatively, D is TRBD1 (5 bases). V lost 6 bases, J lost 5 bases, and 14 bases lay in between. In germline, CDR1 is LGHNA, CDR2 YNFKEQ. This CDR3 has 13 residues. The CDR3 DNA follows: TGTGCCAGCAGGAACCAGGGTTCCCACGAGCAGTACTTC. Its protein product is CASRNQGSHEQYF.

CDR3 sequence reads: CASSSPGEYEQYF. For the CDR3, the DNA is TGTGCCAGCAGCTCTCCCGGGGAATACGAGCAGTACTTC. This sequence joins TRBV7-9 and TRBJ2-7; D may be TRBD2 (5 bases). The germline V gene has CDR1 SEHNR and CDR2 FQNEAQ (reference sequence). The CDR3 is made up of 13 amino acids. V was trimmed by 4 bases and J by 4 bases, leaving 11 bases between them.

This clone was observed a few times. The genes are TRBV10-3 and TRBJ1-2, with 7 bases that match TRBD1. This CDR3 is 12 amino acids long. V lost 3 bases, J lost 8 bases, and 3 bases stayed unmatched. Germline assignment: CDR1 ENHRY and CDR2 SYGVKD. The CDR3 reads CAISDPTGGYTF. The CDR3 nucleotides read TGTGCCATCAGTGATCCGACAGGGGGCTACACCTTC.

In nucleotides, the CDR3 is TGTGCCAGCAGCTCTCCGGGTTCGGTAAACACTGAAGCTTTCTTT. Its protein is CASSSPGSVNTEAFF. V and J are TRBV13 and TRBJ1-1; D unclear. Trimming left V 4 bases short and J 2 bases short, with 14 bases between. The CDR3 has 15 residues. Germline assignment: CDR1 PRHDT and CDR2 FYEKMQ (reference sequence).

This rearrangement joins TRBV20-1 to TRBJ2-3; unclear D gene. With 6 bases removed from V and 5 bases from J, the gap between germline ends came to 9 bases. Germline V gene data show CDR1 as DFQATT and CDR2 as SNEGSKA (reference sequence). CDR3 length: 11 amino acids. The CDR3 DNA reads TGCAGTGCCGCCCGGGTAGATACGCAGTATTTT. It encodes CSAARVDTQYF.

The chain has TRBV11-3 and TRBJ2-3, with D possibly matching TRBD1 (6 bases). Trimming pared 5 bases from V and 1 base from J, leaving 13 bases between. The CDR3 runs to 15 residues. Germline assignment: CDR1 SGHNT and CDR2 YENEEA. The CDR3 loop reads CASSGRGRGTDTQYF. Here the CDR3 DNA reads TGTGCCAGCAGCGGCAGGGGAAGGGGCACAGATACGCAGTATTTT. Filled out from reference TRBV11-3 and TRBJ2-3, the complete variable domain reads EAGVVQSPRYKIIEKKQPVAFWCNPISGHNTLYWYLQNLGQGPELLIRYENEEAVDDSQLPKDRFSAERLKGVDSTLKIQPAELGDSAVYLCASSGRGRGTDTQYFGPGTRLTVL.

This chain connects TRBV27 to TRBJ1-4; D unresolved. This CDR3 comprises 14 residues. V was cut by 0 bases and J by 8 bases, with 10 bases left in between. Per germline, CDR1 MNHEY and CDR2 SMNVEV (reference sequence). This CDR3 is CASSLSTGGEKLFF. The DNA of the CDR3 is TGTGCCAGCAGTTTATCGACGGGTGGGGAAAAACTGTTTTTT. Full variable domain (remainder filled in from reference TRBV27 and TRBJ1-4): EAQVTQNPRYLITVTGKKLTVTCSQNMNHEYMSWYRQDPGLGLRQIYYSMNVEVTDKGDVPEGYKVSRKEKRNFPLILESPSPNQTSLYFCASSLSTGGEKLFFGSGTQLSVL.

The chain combines TRBV3-1 (or the pseudogene TRBV3-2) with TRBJ2-2; D is possibly TRBD1 (6 bases). Trimming took off 6 bases at V and 6 bases at J, with 14 bases between the two ends. In germline, CDR1 is LGHDT, CDR2 YNNKEL (reference sequence). CDR3 length: 14 amino acids. The CDR3 DNA reads TGTGCCAGCAGTCAACAGGGAACAGCCGGGGAGCTGTTTTTT. Translated, it gives CASSQQGTAGELFF.

The rearrangement joins TRBV28 to TRBJ2-7, with D possibly matching TRBD1 (5 bases). CDR1 is MDHEN, CDR2 SYDVKM, per germline. Trimming removed 3 bases at V and 6 bases at J, with 18 bases between. The CDR3 spans 15 residues. CDR3 in DNA: TGTGCCAGCAGTTTTCCCCCTCAGCAGGGCCCCGAGCAGTACTTC. Translated, it gives CASSFPPQQGPEQYF.

The chain uses TRBV7-2 and TRBJ2-1; possible D gene TRBD2, 5 bases. The V end was cut by 4 bases, the J end by 10 bases, with 14 bases between. From germline, CDR1 is SGHTA and CDR2 FQGNSA. The CDR3 extends over 13 amino acids. DNA for the CDR3: TGTGCCAGCAGCTCCCTCATAGGCGGGGAGCAGTTCTTC. Protein: CASSSLIGGEQFF. Full variable domain (missing parts from reference TRBV7-2 and TRBJ2-1): GAGVSQSPSNKVTEKGKDVELRCDPISGHTALYWYRQSLGQGLEFLIYFQGNSAPDKSGLPSDRFSAERTGGSVSTLTIQRTQQEDSAVYLCASSSLIGGEQFFGPGTRLTVL.

This clone was counted a single time. The chain has TRBV2 and TRBJ2-7; D not resolved. The CDR3 extends over 11 amino acids. Germline V gene data show CDR1 as SNHLY and CDR2 as FYNNEI. Trimming took off 10 bases at V and 4 bases at J, with 11 bases between the two ends. Written as DNA, the CDR3 is TGTGCCACCAGACTCGGTTACGAGCAGTACTTC. It specifies CATRLGYEQYF.

This clone occurred a few times. The V gene is TRBV5-1, the J gene TRBJ2-7, with 7 bases identical to TRBD2. The CDR3 has 15 amino acids. Germline V gene lookup returns CDR1 SGHRS and CDR2 YFSETQ. V trimming: 2 bases; J trimming: 0 bases; junction bases outside the gene matches: 5. The chain's CDR3 is CASSFGTTSSYEQYF. For the CDR3, the DNA is TGCGCCAGCAGCTTTGGGACTACGAGCTCCTACGAGCAGTACTTC.

The gene calls are TRBV28 and TRBJ2-7; 12 bases are shared with TRBD1. The CDR3 spans 16 residues. Germline CDR1 reads MDHEN; CDR2 reads SYDVKM. Unmatched junction bases numbered 5, after V lost 3 bases and J lost 2 bases. The CDR3 is CASSFLGTGGTYEQYF. The CDR3 bases are TGTGCCAGCAGTTTCCTCGGGACAGGGGGCACCTACGAGCAGTACTTC.

The V and J genes are TRBV9 and TRBJ2-2; 7 bases map to TRBD1. This CDR3 has 16 residues. After removal of 0 bases from V and 4 bases from J, the junction contained 6 bases not matched to a gene. Germline CDR1 SGDLS, CDR2 YYNGEE. CDR3 nucleotide sequence: TGTGCCAGCAGCGTAGTCCCAACAGGGGCCACCGGGGAGCTGTTTTTT. This codes for CASSVVPTGATGELFF.

The chain uses TRBV5-1 and TRBJ1-2, with 8 bases matching TRBD1. J lost 7 bases, V lost 1 base, and 9 bases had no gene match. This CDR3 is built from 15 residues. Germline-derived CDR1 and CDR2 are SGHRS and YFSETQ. CDR3 coding DNA: TGCGCCAGCAGCTTGCTCGGACAGGGCCCCGGTGGCTACACCTTC. Its translation is CASSLLGQGPGGYTF.

The CDR3 nucleotides are TGTGCCAGCAGCCCGCGGCCATTGGGCAATCAGCCCCAGCATTTT. Protein product: CASSPRPLGNQPQHF. This chain connects TRBV7-2 to TRBJ1-5; D gene uncertain. The CDR3 has 15 amino acids. CDR1 and CDR2 (germline): SGHTA, FQGNSA. The V gene lost 5 bases and the J gene lost 2 bases, with 13 bases spanning the gap.

This clone was seen repeatedly, ten times or more. This sequence joins TRBV28 and TRBJ1-2; D is perhaps TRBD1 (5 bases). CDR1 and CDR2 from the germline V gene are MDHEN and SYDVKM. The CDR3 loop spans 16 amino acids. V was cut by 8 bases and J by 4 bases, with 23 bases left in between. CDR3 sequence: CASSSRGGAPLYGYTF. CDR3 DNA: TGTGCCAGCTCCTCTCGGGGGGGAGCCCCTCTCTATGGCTACACCTTC.

This sequence joins TRBV4-3 and TRBJ1-6; D may be TRBD1 (5 bases). Germline CDR1 LGHNA, CDR2 YSLEER. V shed 0 bases and J shed 11 bases, with 14 bases lying between them. This CDR3 comprises 15 residues. This CDR3 reads CASSQETGGSAPLHF. DNA of the CDR3: TGCGCCAGCAGCCAAGAAACGGGGGGGTCGGCACCCCTCCACTTT.

The chain couples TRBV19 to TRBJ1-2, with TRBD1 as a possible D gene (5 bases). The CDR3 runs 12 residues. V was shortened by 7 bases and J by 4 bases, with 10 bases between the two germline ends. The germline gives CDR1 LNHDA, CDR2 SQIVND (reference sequence). CDR3 in amino acids: CASTGVAYGYTF. CDR3 DNA: TGTGCCAGTACGGGGGTGGCCTATGGCTACACCTTC.

This clone was counted only a few times. The J gene is TRBJ1-6, the V gene TRBV25-1; TRBD1 might be the D (6 bases). The CDR3 covers 15 residues. Germline V CDR1 and CDR2: MGHDK, SYGVNS. V lost 7 bases, J lost 4 bases, and 14 bases lay in between. CDR3 nucleotide sequence: TGTGCCAGCACCGAGGGCAGGGGATATAATTCACCCCTCCACTTT. It translates to CASTEGRGYNSPLHF.

The chain is built from TRBV19 and TRBJ1-2; TRBD1 is a possible D gene (5 bases). The ends were cut back, 6 bases at V and 4 bases at J, with 12 bases in the middle. Germline V lookup: CDR1 LNHDA, CDR2 SQIVND (reference sequence). This CDR3 is built from 13 residues. The chain's CDR3 is CASRETEFYGYTF. The CDR3 coding sequence is TGTGCCAGTAGAGAGACAGAGTTCTATGGCTACACCTTC.